This T cell receptor beta chain was identified in a study of cytomegalovirus exposure and HLA in healthy donors. 13 Jbeta primers and 60 Vbeta primers were used for the PCR. Only in-frame clones appear in the TCRdb table, and some are missing; sequencing was by immunoSEQ multiplex PCR. The profile shows 300,000 or so clones, about 83% of them singletons. V shed 2 bases, J shed 0 bases, and the junction held 6 bases outside the gene matches. Germline CDR1 and CDR2: SGHVS and FQNEAQ. This CDR3 has 17 residues. Sequenced input: PBMCs. The V and J genes are TRBV7-8 and TRBJ1-1; 10 nucleotides agree with TRBD1. The receptor's source is a woman aged 40 to 55 in good health and CMV-seropositive. The CDR3 DNA follows: TGTGCCAGCAGCTTAAGAGGACAGGGGGAAATGAACACTGAAGCTTTCTTT. Protein: CASSLRGQGEMNTEAFF.